This T cell receptor beta chain was sequenced for a study of cytomegalovirus exposure and HLA in healthy donors. Study background: Early released data comprised around 80 million unique TCRs from HLA-typed donors.

This clone turned up a few times. The antigen is unknown. 60 Vbeta and 13 Jbeta primers were used in PCR. Assay: immunoSEQ multiplex PCR; the TCRdb copy retains only in-frame clones and omits some. The sample has 99,000 or so clones; around three quarters are singletons. The CDR3 runs 13 residues. CDR1 is GTSNPN and CDR2 is SVGIG in the germline V gene (reference sequence). V was trimmed by 4 bases and J by 7 bases, leaving 14 bases between them. Whole-study results and caveats: Reports state that TCR beta sequences accurately predicted most subjects' HLA-A and HLA-B alleles. Most TCR sequences showed up rarely, but some public TCRs showed up in many donors.

The J gene is TRBJ1-5, the V gene TRBV30; weak D call: TRBD1 (5 bases). This TCR derives from a male donor in good health and CMV-seropositive. Sequencing was performed on PBMCs. The DNA of the CDR3 is TGTGCCTGGACAGACAGTGCGGGGCAGCCCCAGCATTTT. As protein: CAWTDSAGQPQHF.